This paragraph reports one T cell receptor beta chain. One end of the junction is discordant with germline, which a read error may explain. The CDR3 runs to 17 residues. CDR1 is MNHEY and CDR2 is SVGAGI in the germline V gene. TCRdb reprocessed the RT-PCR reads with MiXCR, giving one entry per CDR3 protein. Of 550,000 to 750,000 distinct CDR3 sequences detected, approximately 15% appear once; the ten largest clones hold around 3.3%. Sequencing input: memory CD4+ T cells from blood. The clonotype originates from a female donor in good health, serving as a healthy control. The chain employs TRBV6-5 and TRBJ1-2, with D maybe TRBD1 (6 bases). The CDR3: CASSYGGGATANNGYTF. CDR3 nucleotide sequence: TGTGCCAGCAGTTACGGGGGGGGGGCGACAGCTAACAATGGCTACACCTTC.